These 4 T cell receptor beta chains came from one sample sequenced in a study of identical twins. One entry per CDR3 protein, called by TCRdb with MiXCR from the 5' RACE reads. The table shows some 500,000 distinct CDR3 sequences, with 9.6% occurring only once. These data were also reused for a study on yellow fever vaccine responses in identical twins.

The sequenced material came from PBMCs. These receptors originate from a woman aged 18-35 years in good health.

This clonotype was observed a single time. The germline gene is not matched at one end of the junction; a read error may be the cause. J is TRBJ2-2 and V is TRBV4-1; D perhaps matches TRBD2 (5 bases). This CDR3 comprises 14 residues. In germline, CDR1 is MGHRA, CDR2 YSYEKL. The chain's CDR3 is CVSSQVSRGAELFF. Written as DNA, the CDR3 is TGCGTCAGCAGCCAAGTTAGTCGGGGTGCGGAGCTGTTTTTT.

The sample holds a few counts of this clonotype. The chain links TRBV11-3 to TRBJ1-6, with D possibly being TRBD1 (5 bases). The V end was cut by 5 bases, the J end by 8 bases, with 16 bases between. Germline V gene data show CDR1 as SGHNT and CDR2 as YENEEA. The CDR3 is made up of 15 amino acids. As DNA, the CDR3 is TGTGCCAGCAGCGCCCGCTCAGGGATGGATTCACCCCTCCACTTT. It translates to CASSARSGMDSPLHF.

This clonotype was found a few times. The chain combines TRBV6-2 or TRBV6-3 with TRBJ2-3, with TRBD1 matching 9 bases. Per the germline V gene, CDR1 is MNHEY and CDR2 is SVGEGT. V lost 6 bases, J lost 3 bases, and 7 bases stayed unmatched. There are 15 residues in the CDR3. The CDR3 loop reads CASRPGTGTTDTQYF. CDR3 in DNA: TGTGCCAGCAGACCCGGGACAGGGACAACAGATACGCAGTATTTT.

This clonotype occurred many times. The chain employs TRBV7-9 and TRBJ2-7; perhaps D is TRBD1 or TRBD2 (5 bases each). V lost 3 bases and J lost 3, with 12 bases in between. CDR1 and CDR2 from the germline V gene are SEHNR and FQNEAQ (reference sequence). This CDR3 has 14 amino acids. This chain's CDR3 is CASSFFSGGYEQYF. The CDR3 coding sequence is TGTGCCAGCAGCTTTTTTAGTGGGGGCTACGAGCAGTACTTC.